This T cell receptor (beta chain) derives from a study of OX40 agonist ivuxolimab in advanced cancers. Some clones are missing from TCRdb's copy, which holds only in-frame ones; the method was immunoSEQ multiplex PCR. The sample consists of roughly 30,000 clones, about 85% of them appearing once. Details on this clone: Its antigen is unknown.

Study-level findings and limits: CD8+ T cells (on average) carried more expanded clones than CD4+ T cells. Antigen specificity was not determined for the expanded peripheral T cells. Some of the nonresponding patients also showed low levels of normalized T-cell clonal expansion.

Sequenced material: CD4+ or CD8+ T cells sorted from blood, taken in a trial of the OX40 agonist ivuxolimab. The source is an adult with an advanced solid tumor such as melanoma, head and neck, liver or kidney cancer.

The CDR3 coding sequence is TGTGCCAGCCAATGGGCCAGCAATCAGCCCCAGCATTTT. Amino acid sequence: CASQWASNQPQHF. The chain has TRBV19 and TRBJ1-5; no clear D gene. CDR3 length: 13 residues. CDR1 is LNHDA, CDR2 SQIVND, per germline (reference sequence). V lost 9 bases, J lost 1 base, and 10 bases lay in between.